The next 24 T cell receptor beta chains were all read from a single sample in a study of shared clonotypes between healthy human individuals. Profiled with immunoSEQ multiplex PCR; TCRdb holds only in-frame clones, not every one. The data hold 1,400,000 or so clones, with around 98.5% observed a single time. The source material was naive CD4+ T cells sorted from blood. Subset given: CD45RA+ positively selected. These receptors came from a young man in good health.

The CDR3 is CASSPQGFTYNEQFF. CDR3 DNA: TGTGCCAGCAGCCCCCAGGGATTTACCTACAATGAGCAGTTCTTC. The chain links TRBV7-3 to TRBJ2-1; D perhaps matches TRBD1 (5 bases). The CDR3 has 15 amino acids. Germline CDR1 and CDR2: SGHTA and FQGTGA. Trimming shortened V by 5 bases and J by 2 bases, and 13 bases separated the two germline ends.

V usage is TRBV14 and J usage is TRBJ2-3; tentatively, D is TRBD1 or TRBD2 (5 bases each). Trimming shortened V by 3 bases and J by 1 base, and 14 bases separated the two germline ends. The CDR3 runs 16 residues. Germline lookup yields CDR1 SGHDN and CDR2 FVKESK. CDR3 loop: CASSQNPGRGTDTQYF. CDR3 coding DNA: TGTGCCAGCAGCCAGAACCCGGGACGCGGCACAGATACGCAGTATTTT.

The J gene is TRBJ2-7, the V gene TRBV7-2, with no clear D. The V and J ends lost 3 bases and 3 bases respectively, with 12 bases between them. CDR1 is SGHTA and CDR2 is FQGNSA in the germline V gene. CDR3 length equals 14 residues. The CDR3 spells CASSLTAGSYEQYF. The CDR3 region has the DNA TGTGCCAGCAGCTTGACCGCAGGCAGCTACGAGCAGTACTTC.

The chain combines TRBV6-1 with TRBJ2-7, with TRBD2 identical over 9 bases. This CDR3 is built from 13 residues. Germline assignment: CDR1 MNHNS and CDR2 SASEGT. V lost 7 bases to trimming and J lost 5 bases; unmatched junction nucleotides: 6. This chain's CDR3 is CASNSGSIDEQYF. The CDR3 region has the DNA TGTGCCAGCAATAGCGGGAGCATCGACGAGCAGTACTTC.

The chain has TRBV29-1 and TRBJ1-4, with D unresolved. The germline gives CDR1 SQVTM, CDR2 ANQGSEA. This CDR3 has 13 residues. V lost 5 bases, J lost 2 bases, and 9 bases lay in between. CDR3 DNA sequence: TGCAGCGTTACCATAAGGACTAATGAAAAACTGTTTTTT. This translates into CSVTIRTNEKLFF. Based on the CDR3 plus reference TRBV29-1 and TRBJ1-4, the full variable domain is SAVISQKPSRDICQRGTSLTIQCQVDSQVTMMFWYRQQPGQSLTLIATANQGSEATYESGFVIDKFPISRPNLTFSTLTVSNMSPEDSSIYLCSVTIRTNEKLFFGSGTQLSVL.

The V gene is TRBV5-1, the J gene TRBJ1-1; 9 nucleotides line up with TRBD1. Germline V CDR1 and CDR2: SGHRS, YFSETQ. Trimming at V came to 5 bases and at J to 4 bases, leaving 6 bases not matched to a gene. The length of the CDR3 is 14 residues. The CDR3 protein is CASSTQGAGTEAFF. The DNA for the CDR3 is TGCGCCAGCAGTACACAGGGGGCAGGCACTGAAGCTTTCTTT.

The V and J genes are TRBV30 and TRBJ1-4; D might be TRBD1 (6 bases). The germline CDR1 and CDR2 sequences are GTSNPN and SVGIG (reference sequence). V was trimmed by 2 bases and J by 0 bases, leaving 10 bases between them. The CDR3 is 15 residues long. The CDR3 is CAWSSGGATNEKLFF. CDR3 nucleotides: TGTGCCTGGAGTAGTGGGGGCGCAACTAATGAAAAACTGTTTTTT.

This clone was recorded once. The chain has TRBV30 and TRBJ2-7; a possible D gene is TRBD1 (6 bases). The length of the CDR3 is 11 residues. Germline CDR1 reads GTSNPN; CDR2 reads SVGIG (reference sequence). V was cut by 2 bases and J by 7 bases, with 9 bases left in between. The CDR3 DNA reads TGTGCCTGGAGTACACAGGGTGAGCAGTACTTC. Protein product: CAWSTQGEQYF.

This chain joins TRBV7-8 and TRBJ2-7; TRBD2 matches at 12 bases. The CDR3 covers 15 residues. Trimming at V came to 4 bases and at J to 4 bases, leaving 5 bases not matched to a gene. Germline V gene data show CDR1 as SGHVS and CDR2 as FQNEAQ. The CDR3 DNA reads TGTGCCAGCAGCTCTAGGACTAGCGGGGCGTACGAGCAGTACTTC. The encoded protein is CASSSRTSGAYEQYF.

The chain has TRBV7-6 and TRBJ2-7; no definite D call. The CDR3 is 13 amino acids. Trimming removed 1 base at V and 0 bases at J, with 4 bases between. Germline V gene data show CDR1 as SGHVS and CDR2 as FNYEAQ. Here the CDR3 DNA reads TGTGCCAGCAGCTTAGACTTCTCCTACGAGCAGTACTTC. Translating it yields CASSLDFSYEQYF.

The chain has TRBV28 and TRBJ2-6; 9 bases line up with TRBD1. V gave up 4 bases and J gave up 0 bases; unmatched junction bases: 4. This CDR3 is built from 17 residues. CDR1 is MDHEN, CDR2 SYDVKM, per germline. The CDR3 region has the DNA TGTGCCAGCAGTTACAGGGGGCAAGTCTCTGGGGCCAACGTCCTGACTTTC. It specifies CASSYRGQVSGANVLTF.

The chain couples TRBV28 to TRBJ1-2, with TRBD1 matching 8 bases. The V segment lost 5 bases and the J segment 8 bases; nucleotides outside the gene matches: 13. This CDR3 has 15 residues. Germline V CDR1 and CDR2: MDHEN, SYDVKM. CDR3 residues: CASSPGTGDPEGYTF. The CDR3 DNA is TGTGCCAGCAGTCCAGGGACAGGCGATCCCGAAGGCTACACCTTC.

In this sample, this clone turned up once. The chain carries TRBV5-1 and TRBJ2-6; TRBD1 matches at 9 bases. Germline CDR1 and CDR2: SGHRS and YFSETQ. J lost 0 bases, V lost 3 bases, and 10 bases had no gene match. The CDR3 consists of 19 residues. The CDR3 region is CASSSGTGTGTSGANVLTF. CDR3 in DNA: TGCGCCAGCAGCTCGGGTACCGGGACAGGGACCTCTGGGGCCAACGTCCTGACTTTC.

The chain links TRBV7-2 to TRBJ2-7, with D perhaps TRBD2 (6 bases). V was trimmed by 2 bases and J by 3 bases, leaving 11 bases between them. The CDR3 extends over 14 amino acids. CDR1 SGHTA and CDR2 FQGNSA come from the germline V gene. This CDR3 is CASSLIGGDYEQYF. As DNA, the CDR3 is TGTGCCAGCAGCTTAATAGGCGGGGACTACGAGCAGTACTTC.

The V call is TRBV18, the J call TRBJ2-4; 7 nucleotides align to TRBD1. This CDR3 comprises 18 residues. CDR1 and CDR2 from the germline V gene are KGHSH and LQKENI. V lost 3 bases to trimming and J lost 3 bases; unmatched junction nucleotides: 14. The DNA of the CDR3 is TGTGCCAGCTCACCCTCATTAAGACAGGGAATTTACAAAAACATTCAGTACTTC. This sequence encodes CASSPSLRQGIYKNIQYF.

As to this clone: Other DNA sequences in this specimen translate into the identical CDR3. Written as DNA, the CDR3 is TGTGCCAGCAGCTTGGGCGGAGGATCCTACGAGCAGTACTTC. Translation: CASSLGGGSYEQYF. The rearrangement uses TRBV7-9 and TRBJ2-7; possible D gene TRBD2, 5 bases. This CDR3 region has 14 residues. Trimming left V 3 bases short and J 1 base short, with 10 bases between. Germline values: CDR1 SEHNR, CDR2 FQNEAQ (reference sequence).

For this clone: The same CDR3 also results from other DNA sequences found in this sample. This chain joins TRBV4-3 and TRBJ1-4; TRBD1 matches at 9 bases. This CDR3 comprises 15 residues. V was pared by 1 base and J by 4 bases, with 1 base of the junction left unmatched. Germline CDR1 reads LGHNA; CDR2 reads YSLEER. DNA of the CDR3: TGCGCCAGCAGCCAAGGGGACAGGGATAATGAAAAACTGTTTTTT. Residues: CASSQGDRDNEKLFF.

This chain connects TRBV9 to TRBJ2-7; 10 positions match TRBD1. Germline trimming cut 2 bases from V and 5 bases from J; bases unmatched to any gene: 7. The V gene's germline CDR1 is SGDLS and CDR2 YYNGEE. CDR3 length: 15 residues. This CDR3 reads CASSVLGTGDDEQYF. Written as DNA, the CDR3 is TGTGCCAGCAGCGTTTTAGGGACAGGGGATGACGAGCAGTACTTC. Full variable domain (missing parts from reference TRBV9 and TRBJ2-7): DSGVTQTPKHLITATGQRVTLRCSPRSGDLSVYWYQQSLDQGLQFLIQYYNGEERAKGNILERFSAQQFPDLHSELNLSSLELGDSALYFCASSVLGTGDDEQYFGPGTRLTVT.

This clone was found a few times. The V call is TRBV5-6, the J call TRBJ2-1, with no clear D. The CDR3 extends over 16 amino acids. Germline CDR1 is SGHDT and CDR2 is YYEEEE. Deletions cut 1 base from V and 0 bases from J, with 11 bases between. For the CDR3, the DNA is TGTGCCAGCAGCTTGAAGTCCATCATCTCCTACAATGAGCAGTTCTTC. Residues: CASSLKSIISYNEQFF. The full variable domain, in which reference TRBV5-6 and TRBJ2-1 provide the parts outside the CDR3, is DAGVTQSPTHLIKTRGQQVTLRCSPKSGHDTVSWYQQALGQGPQFIFQYYEEEERQRGNFPDRFSGHQFPNYSSELNVNALLLGDSALYLCASSLKSIISYNEQFFGPGTRLTVL.

Turning to this clone: Other DNA variants within this sample encode the same CDR3. The V call is TRBV6-1, the J call TRBJ2-7; no firm D call. Looked up from germline, CDR1 is MNHNS and CDR2 is SASEGT. V was pared by 4 bases and J by 3 bases, with 7 bases between. The CDR3 contains 12 residues. The CDR3 nucleotides are TGTGCCAGCAGTGGCCCTAGCTACGAGCAGTACTTC. Amino acid sequence: CASSGPSYEQYF.

The chain employs TRBV18 and TRBJ1-5; 8 bases map to TRBD1. This CDR3 contains 17 residues. The germline gives CDR1 KGHSH, CDR2 LQKENI. The V and J ends lost 3 bases and 1 base, in that order; junction bases with no gene match: 8. The chain's CDR3 is CASSPLGQGASNQPQHF. In DNA form, the CDR3 reads TGTGCCAGCTCACCCCTTGGACAGGGTGCCAGCAATCAGCCCCAGCATTTT.

The chain employs TRBV2 and TRBJ2-7; D is undetermined. V was pared by 3 bases and J by 5 bases, with 11 bases between. The CDR3 is 13 amino acids. Per the germline V gene, CDR1 is SNHLY and CDR2 is FYNNEI. Here the CDR3 reads CASSDGYFHEQYF. CDR3 bases: TGTGCCAGCAGTGATGGGTATTTCCACGAGCAGTACTTC.

The chain employs TRBV5-1 and TRBJ2-1; possibly TRBD1 for D (5 bases). The CDR3 has 13 amino acids. Germline CDR1 is SGHRS and CDR2 is YFSETQ. V lost 0 bases, J lost 9 bases, and 10 bases lay in between. The CDR3 is CASSLAGAREQFF. CDR3 nucleotide sequence: TGCGCCAGCAGCTTGGCTGGGGCGCGTGAGCAGTTCTTC.

The chain joins TRBV29-1 to TRBJ2-3, with 9 bases that match TRBD1. With V trimmed by 6 bases and J by 1 base, 5 bases remained unmatched. Germline V gene lookup returns CDR1 SQVTM and CDR2 ANQGSEA. The CDR3 sequence is 14 residues long. CDR3 nucleotides: TGCAGCGTAAAGAGGGACAGGGGCACAGATACGCAGTATTTT. Translation gives CSVKRDRGTDTQYF.